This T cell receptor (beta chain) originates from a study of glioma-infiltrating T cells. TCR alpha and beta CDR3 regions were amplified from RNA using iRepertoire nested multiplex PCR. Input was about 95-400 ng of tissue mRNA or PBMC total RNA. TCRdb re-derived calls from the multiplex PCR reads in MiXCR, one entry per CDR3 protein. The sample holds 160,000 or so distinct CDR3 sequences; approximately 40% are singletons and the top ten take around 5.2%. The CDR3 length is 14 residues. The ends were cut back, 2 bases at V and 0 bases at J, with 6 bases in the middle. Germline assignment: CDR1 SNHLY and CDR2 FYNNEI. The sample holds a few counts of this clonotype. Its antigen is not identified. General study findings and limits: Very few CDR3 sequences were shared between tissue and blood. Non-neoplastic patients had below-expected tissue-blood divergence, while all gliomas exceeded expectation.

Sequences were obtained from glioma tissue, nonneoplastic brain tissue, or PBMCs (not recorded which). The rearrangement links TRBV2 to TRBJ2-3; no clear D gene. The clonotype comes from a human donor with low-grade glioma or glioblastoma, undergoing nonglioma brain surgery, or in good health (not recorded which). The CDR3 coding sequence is TGTGCCAGCAGTGAACTCGTGAGCACAGATACGCAGTATTTT. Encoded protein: CASSELVSTDTQYF. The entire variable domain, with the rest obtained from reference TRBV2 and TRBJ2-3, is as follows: EPEVTQTPSHQVTQMGQEVILRCVPISNHLYFYWYRQILGQKVEFLVSFYNNEISEKSEIFDDQFSVERPDGSNFTLKIRSTKLEDSAMYFCASSELVSTDTQYFGPGTRLTVL.